Shown below are 7 T cell receptor beta chains from a single sample sequenced in a study of blood T cell repertoires in COVID-19. The protocol was immunoSEQ multiplex PCR, while the TCRdb copy is restricted to in-frame clones and leaves out a portion. The table lists about 140,000 clones, 65% to 85% of them singletons. Material: peripheral blood. The receptor set was obtained from a woman aged 55-75 years with acute or convalescent COVID-19.

J is TRBJ2-3 and V is TRBV11-2, with TRBD2 identical over 12 bases. The trim removed 2 bases at V and 3 bases at J, leaving 3 bases unmatched. The CDR3 has 16 residues. CDR1 is SGHAT and CDR2 is FQNNGV in the germline V gene. In DNA form, the CDR3 reads TGTGCCAGCAGCTTACCTAGCGGGAGGGCGACAGATACGCAGTATTTT. Protein product: CASSLPSGRATDTQYF.

V usage is TRBV29-1 and J usage is TRBJ2-5; 9 bases align to TRBD2. V shed 5 bases and J 2 bases; nucleotides not matched to a gene: 6. The CDR3 runs 14 residues. Germline V lookup: CDR1 SQVTM, CDR2 ANQGSEA. The DNA for the CDR3 is TGCAGCGTTTCTATGACTAGCGGACAAGAGACCCAGTACTTC. Translation gives CSVSMTSGQETQYF.

The chain is built from TRBV4-1 and TRBJ1-1; 8 positions agree with TRBD1. J was trimmed by 5 bases and V by 3 bases; bases with no gene match: 5. The CDR3 loop spans 14 amino acids. The V gene's germline CDR1 is MGHRA and CDR2 YSYEKL. CDR3 coding DNA: TGCGCCAGCAGCCAGCGGCAGGGGGCGACTGAAGCTTTCTTT. Translation gives CASSQRQGATEAFF.

This clone appeared a single time. The chain employs TRBV19 and TRBJ2-7; TRBD2 matches at 7 bases. Germline V CDR1 and CDR2: LNHDA, SQIVND (reference sequence). V dropped 2 bases and J dropped 1; count of bases not matched to a gene: 11. The length of the CDR3 is 17 residues. CDR3 in DNA: TGTGCCAGTAGTATATCCCCTCTAGCGGAGGATTCCTACGAGCAGTACTTC. Protein product: CASSISPLAEDSYEQYF.

This clone has only a few counts. J is TRBJ2-1 and V is TRBV19, with 9 bases lining up with TRBD2. The trim removed 4 bases at V and 8 bases at J, leaving 12 bases unmatched. This CDR3 spans 16 amino acids. Germline loops: CDR1 LNHDA, CDR2 SQIVND (reference sequence). Here the CDR3 reads CASSTDMAGGPDEQFF. The DNA of the CDR3 is TGTGCCAGTAGTACCGATATGGCGGGAGGGCCCGATGAGCAGTTCTTC.

The chain couples TRBV7-8 to TRBJ2-5; no reliable D call. Germline V gene sequence: CDR1 SGHVS, CDR2 FQNEAQ. With 6 bases removed from V and 0 bases from J, the gap between germline ends came to 8 bases. There are 13 residues in the CDR3. This CDR3 is CASRKRDQETQYF. The CDR3 region has the DNA TGTGCCAGCAGAAAGCGAGACCAAGAGACCCAGTACTTC.

The rearrangement joins TRBV6-6 to TRBJ1-1; 9 positions match TRBD1. Germline CDR1 is MNHNY and CDR2 is SVGAGI (reference sequence). The CDR3 is made up of 15 amino acids. Unmatched junction bases numbered 6, after V lost 7 bases and J lost 0 bases. In DNA form, the CDR3 reads TGTGCCAGCACCAGGGACAGGGCCATGAACACTGAAGCTTTCTTT. This translates into CASTRDRAMNTEAFF.